This is a list of T cell receptor beta chains from one sample in a study of shared clonotypes between healthy human individuals. Produced via immunoSEQ multiplex PCR; TCRdb's table is partial and in-frame only. The top ten hold approximately 1.6% of the sample, which has about 2.1 million clones, about 94% seen once. The sample taken for sequencing was naive CD8+ T cells from PBMCs. These receptor sequences come from a man between 18 and 35 years old in good health. Some clones in this sample may be carry-over from other donors' samples. CDR3s include the opening cysteine and the closing phenylalanine or tryptophan. D genes are given only for firm matches. Size is omitted from some rows. Given values are once, few, many or a class for expanded clones.

j_call clone_size v_call d_call cdr3_length cdr3_aa cdr3_nt
TRBJ1-1 . TRBV19 . 15 CASSFPAEGNTEAFF TGTGCCAGTAGTTTCCCCGCGGAGGGGAACACTGAAGCTTTCTTT
TRBJ2-1 . TRBV9 . 16 CASSVVPSGVYNEQFF TGTGCCAGCAGCGTAGTACCCTCGGGGGTCTACAATGAGCAGTTCTTC
TRBJ2-4 . TRBV11-2 . 12 CASSYSPNIQYF TGTGCCAGCAGCTATTCCCCAAACATTCAGTACTTC
TRBJ2-7 once TRBV27 TRBD1 14 CASRNRDSSYEQYF TGTGCCAGCAGAAACCGGGACAGCTCCTACGAGCAGTACTTC
TRBJ2-7 . TRBV19 TRBD1 17 CASSIWDRKGMGDEQYF TGTGCCAGTAGTATTTGGGACAGAAAGGGGATGGGCGACGAGCAGTACTTC
TRBJ2-1 . TRBV27 . 16 CASRPLGTTIDNEQFF TGTGCCAGCAGGCCCTTGGGAACAACTATCGACAATGAGCAGTTCTTC
TRBJ2-3 . TRBV9 . 12 CASSVVGDTQYF TGTGCCAGCAGCGTAGTAGGAGATACGCAGTATTTT
TRBJ1-4 . TRBV15 . 15 CATSRDLGTNEKLFF TGTGCCACCAGCAGAGATCTAGGGACTAATGAAAAACTGTTTTTT
TRBJ1-5 . TRBV7-9 . 12 CASSLALQPQHF TGTGCCAGCAGCTTAGCGCTTCAGCCCCAGCATTTT
TRBJ2-3 . TRBV15 . 15 CATSRKGGFADTQYF TGTGCCACCAGCAGAAAAGGGGGGTTTGCAGATACGCAGTATTTT
TRBJ2-7 . TRBV7-6 . 16 CASSPGGTRGDYEQYF TGTGCCAGCAGCCCAGGGGGGACTAGAGGGGACTACGAGCAGTACTTC
TRBJ2-5 . TRBV29-1 . 14 CSVLGGSFGETQYF TGCAGCGTTCTAGGAGGGTCCTTTGGGGAGACCCAGTACTTC
TRBJ1-5 . TRBV10-2 . 13 CASSINSNQPQHF TGCGCCAGCAGTATAAATAGCAATCAGCCCCAGCATTTT
TRBJ2-1 . TRBV5-1 TRBD1 14 CASSFWDSYNEQFF TGCGCCAGCAGCTTTTGGGACAGCTACAATGAGCAGTTCTTC
TRBJ2-5 . TRBV11-2 . 11 CASSAQETQYF TGTGCCAGCAGCGCCCAAGAGACCCAGTACTTC
TRBJ1-5 . TRBV19 . 13 CASNGVGGQPQHF TGTGCCAGTAATGGGGTTGGGGGACAGCCCCAGCATTTT
TRBJ1-1 . TRBV9 . 13 CASTSDRNTEAFF TGTGCCAGCACCTCTGACAGGAACACTGAAGCTTTCTTT
TRBJ2-7 . TRBV19 . 19 CASNPRIGGHPFSMDEQYF TGTGCCAGCAACCCCCGAATCGGGGGACACCCATTTTCGATGGACGAGCAGTACTTC
TRBJ1-1 . TRBV10-3 . 14 CAISEDGANTEAFF TGTGCCATCAGTGAGGATGGGGCGAACACTGAAGCTTTCTTT
TRBJ2-7 once TRBV7-9 . 15 CASIEDSAVTSEQYF TGTGCCAGCATCGAGGACAGCGCGGTTACTAGTGAGCAGTACTTC
TRBJ2-1 . TRBV4-3 TRBD2 17 CASSQGGGVGLYNEQFF TGCGCCAGCAGCCAAGGGGGGGGAGTGGGGCTGTACAATGAGCAGTTCTTC
TRBJ1-2 . TRBV10-3 TRBD1 15 CAISEPGQGGYGYTF TGTGCCATCAGTGAGCCGGGACAGGGCGGTTATGGCTACACCTTC
TRBJ2-4 . TRBV27 . 16 CASRALPGNLENIQYF TGTGCCAGCAGGGCTCTCCCCGGGAATTTAGAGAACATTCAGTACTTC
TRBJ1-2 . TRBV19 . 16 CASTSGASDTNYGYTF TGTGCCAGTACCTCAGGCGCCTCCGACACAAACTATGGCTACACCTTC
TRBJ2-2 . TRBV5-1 TRBD2 18 CASSLAWTSGSSDGELFF TGCGCCAGCAGCTTGGCCTGGACTAGCGGGAGTAGTGACGGGGAGCTGTTTTTT
TRBJ2-7 . TRBV5-1 TRBD1 14 CASSFGTGIYEQYF TGCGCCAGCAGCTTCGGGACAGGGATCTACGAGCAGTACTTC
TRBJ1-1 few TRBV6-1 . 12 CAVAQGNTEAFF TGTGCCGTTGCACAGGGGAACACTGAAGCTTTCTTT
TRBJ2-5 . TRBV27 TRBD2 16 CASSGRTSGIQETQYF TGTGCCAGCAGTGGCCGGACTAGCGGTATCCAAGAGACCCAGTACTTC
TRBJ2-1 once TRBV29-1 TRBD2 16 CSVEKEREGSYNEQFF TGCAGCGTTGAAAAAGAGCGGGAGGGCTCCTACAATGAGCAGTTCTTC
TRBJ2-7 . TRBV28 . 14 CASSLTIGSYEQYF TGTGCCAGCAGTTTAACGATAGGATCCTACGAGCAGTACTTC
TRBJ2-2 . TRBV7-7 . 14 CASSSGGGPGELFF TGTGCCAGCAGTTCAGGGGGAGGCCCCGGGGAGCTGTTTTTT